What follows describes a single T cell receptor beta chain. What it recognizes is unknown. The data are from a study of T cell responses to AZD1222 COVID-19 vaccine. Study conclusions and caveats: Spike-specific TCRs gained breadth and depth after people received two AZD1222 doses. Repertoires were sampled only after the peak T cell response.

CDR3 length: 14 residues. The ends were cut back, 6 bases at V and 0 bases at J, with 10 bases in the middle. Germline CDR1 reads MNHEY; CDR2 reads SVGAGI. Sequencing used immunoSEQ multiplex PCR; TCRdb keeps in-frame clones, though not all of them. The table shows about 150,000 clones, with around 92% occurring only once. The clonotype was recovered from an adult in good health. The genes are TRBV6-5 and TRBJ2-3; D ambiguous. Source: peripheral blood, taken on day 0 of AZD1222 vaccination. CDR3 residues: CASRTKVSTDTQYF. The CDR3 DNA is TGTGCCAGCAGGACGAAAGTTAGCACAGATACGCAGTATTTT.